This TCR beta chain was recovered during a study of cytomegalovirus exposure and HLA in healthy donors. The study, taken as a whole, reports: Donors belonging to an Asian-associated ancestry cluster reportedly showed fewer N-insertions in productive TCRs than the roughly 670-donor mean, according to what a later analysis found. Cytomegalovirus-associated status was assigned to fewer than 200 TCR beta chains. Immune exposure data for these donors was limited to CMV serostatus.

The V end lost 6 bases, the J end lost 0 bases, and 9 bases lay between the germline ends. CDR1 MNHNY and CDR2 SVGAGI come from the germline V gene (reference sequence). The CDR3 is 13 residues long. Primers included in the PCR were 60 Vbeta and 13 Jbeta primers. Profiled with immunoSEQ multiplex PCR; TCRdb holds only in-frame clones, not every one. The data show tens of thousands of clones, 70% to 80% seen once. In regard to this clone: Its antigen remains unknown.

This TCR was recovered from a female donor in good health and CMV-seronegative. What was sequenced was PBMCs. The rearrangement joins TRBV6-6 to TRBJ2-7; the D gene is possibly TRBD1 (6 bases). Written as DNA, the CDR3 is TGTGCCAGCAGCTGGACAGACTCCTACGAGCAGTACTTC. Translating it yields CASSWTDSYEQYF.